These T cell receptor beta chains were read from a single sample in a study of control samples from healthy donors and cancer patients. TCRdb's table, derived via immunoSEQ multiplex PCR, lists solely in-frame clones and lacks some. The sample table includes about 210,000 clones. Material: blood. The origin of the receptors is a woman in her thirties in good health. The CDR3 runs from the conserved cysteine through the conserved F or W. A D gene is named only where the DNA matches it firmly.

j_call | v_call | d_call | cdr3_aa | cdr3_nt
TRBJ2-7 | TRBV10-2 | - | CASTSRGAYEQYF | TGCGCCAGCACCTCCAGGGGGGCCTACGAGCAGTACTTC
TRBJ2-3 | TRBV7-8 | TRBD2 | CASSGRLAGTTDTQYF | TGTGCCAGCAGCGGCAGGTTAGCGGGAACGACGGATACGCAGTATTTT
TRBJ2-5 | TRBV7-9 | TRBD2 | CASSLQTSGEETQYF | TGTGCCAGCAGCCTGCAGACTAGCGGAGAAGAGACCCAGTACTTC
TRBJ1-5 | TRBV12-3/TRBV12-4 | - | CASSAGGEQPQHF | TGTGCCAGCAGTGCGGGGGGCGAGCAGCCCCAGCATTTT
TRBJ2-3 | TRBV9 | TRBD2 | CASTYSGGATDTQYF | TGTGCCAGCACCTATAGCGGGGGGGCGACAGATACGCAGTATTTT
TRBJ1-3 | TRBV6-6 | - | CASSYQQRNTIYF | TGTGCCAGCAGTTACCAACAACGAAACACCATATATTTT
TRBJ2-5 | TRBV20-1 | TRBD2 | CSASPLLAGVQETQYF | TGCAGTGCTAGTCCTTTACTAGCGGGGGTGCAAGAGACCCAGTACTTC
TRBJ1-5 | TRBV11-2 | - | CASSAFGVEQSNQPQHF | TGTGCCAGCAGCGCTTTTGGTGTGGAACAAAGCAATCAGCCCCAGCATTTT
TRBJ2-4 | TRBV7-2 | - | CASSWNKNIQYF | TGTGCCAGCAGCTGGAACAAAAACATTCAGTACTTC
TRBJ1-1 | TRBV10-1 | - | CASSEAGATGTEAFF | TGCGCCAGCAGTGAGGCGGGGGCGACTGGCACTGAAGCTTTCTTT
TRBJ2-2 | TRBV7-2 | TRBD1 | CASSVPTGPTGELFF | TGTGCCAGCAGCGTCCCGACAGGGCCCACCGGGGAGCTGTTTTTT
TRBJ1-2 | TRBV3-1/TRBV3-2 | - | CASSQAWDRAYGYTF | TGTGCCAGCAGCCAAGCTTGGGACCGCGCCTATGGCTACACCTTC
TRBJ2-2 | TRBV6-5 | TRBD1 | CASRFQQGAQLFF | TGTGCCAGCAGGTTCCAACAGGGGGCCCAGCTGTTTTTT
TRBJ2-5 | TRBV18 | - | CASSPPGAGLGETQYF | TGTGCCAGCTCACCACCGGGAGCAGGGCTTGGGGAGACCCAGTACTTC
TRBJ2-5 | TRBV4-2 | TRBD2 | CASSQDLWGGQETQYF | TGTGCCAGCAGCCAAGACCTGTGGGGGGGGCAAGAGACCCAGTACTTC
TRBJ1-2 | TRBV21-1 | - | CASSKAFASSNVGYTF | TGTGCCAGCAGCAAAGCTTTTGCATCTAGTAACGTTGGCTACACCTTC
TRBJ1-6 | TRBV5-1 | TRBD1 | CASSFRDSYNSPLHF | TGCGCCAGCAGCTTCCGGGACAGCTATAATTCACCCCTCCACTTT
TRBJ1-1 | TRBV30 | TRBD1 | CAWGGTGGRRAFF | TGTGCCTGGGGGGGAACAGGGGGCCGTCGGGCTTTCTTT
TRBJ2-3 | TRBV3-1/TRBV3-2 | - | CASSQERDTQYF | TGTGCCAGCAGCCAAGAGAGAGATACGCAGTATTTT
TRBJ1-5 | TRBV2 | - | CASSTDQGSQHF | TGTGCCAGCAGTACTGACCAGGGGAGTCAGCATTTT
TRBJ1-2 | TRBV4-1 | - | CASSQDRQRDYGYTF | TGCGCCAGCAGCCAAGATCGTCAGCGAGACTATGGCTACACCTTC
TRBJ2-3 | TRBV12-3/TRBV12-4 | - | CASNVRGVTQYF | TGTGCCAGCAATGTCCGCGGGGTCACGCAGTATTTT
TRBJ1-2 | TRBV9 | - | CASSGTGTANYGYTF | TGTGCCAGCAGCGGGACCGGGACGGCTAACTATGGCTACACCTTC
TRBJ2-1 | TRBV21-1 | - | CASPRGSFISYNEQFF | TGTGCCAGCCCACGGGGGTCCTTTATTTCCTACAATGAGCAGTTCTTC
TRBJ2-2 | TRBV27 | - | CASSLQGGAGELFF | TGTGCCAGCAGTTTACAGGGAGGAGCCGGGGAGCTGTTTTTT
TRBJ2-1 | TRBV6-5 | TRBD1 | CASTADRASYNEQFF | TGTGCCAGCACCGCGGACAGGGCCTCCTACAATGAGCAGTTCTTC
TRBJ2-1 | TRBV7-9 | TRBD2 | CASSSPGTRYNEQFF | TGTGCCAGCAGCTCACCCGGGACTAGGTACAATGAGCAGTTCTTC
TRBJ2-7 | TRBV4-2 | - | CASSRMDSYEQYF | TGTGCCAGCAGCCGAATGGACTCCTACGAGCAGTACTTC
TRBJ1-2 | TRBV6-5 | TRBD1 | CASTRTGGSSYGYTF | TGTGCCAGCACCCGGACAGGGGGTTCTTCCTATGGCTACACCTTC
TRBJ1-2 | TRBV6-5 | - | CASSFNRGNGYTF | TGTGCCAGCAGTTTCAATAGGGGGAATGGCTACACCTTC
TRBJ1-3 | TRBV7-2 | TRBD1 | CASSFYGTGSGNTIYF | TGTGCCAGCAGCTTTTATGGGACAGGGTCCGGAAACACCATATATTTT
TRBJ2-1 | TRBV11-3 | TRBD2 | CASSPGTSGAVYNEQFF | TGTGCCAGCAGTCCCGGGACTAGCGGGGCGGTATACAATGAGCAGTTCTTC
TRBJ1-4 | TRBV5-1 | - | CASSLGSENEKLFF | TGCGCCAGCAGCTTGGGCAGCGAAAATGAAAAACTGTTTTTT
TRBJ1-5 | TRBV7-9 | - | CASSLKGIPDNQPQHF | TGTGCCAGCAGCTTAAAGGGGATCCCGGATAATCAGCCCCAGCATTTT
TRBJ2-1 | TRBV4-2 | TRBD2 | CASSQVMLAGFKEQFF | TGTGCCAGCAGCCAAGTAATGCTAGCGGGATTTAAAGAGCAGTTCTTC
TRBJ2-7 | TRBV5-5 | - | CASSLVGLARESSYEQYF | TGTGCCAGCAGCTTGGTAGGTCTGGCCAGGGAAAGTTCCTACGAGCAGTACTTC
TRBJ1-5 | TRBV19 | TRBD1 | CASEGARNQPQHF | TGTGCCAGCGAGGGGGCGCGCAATCAGCCCCAGCATTTT